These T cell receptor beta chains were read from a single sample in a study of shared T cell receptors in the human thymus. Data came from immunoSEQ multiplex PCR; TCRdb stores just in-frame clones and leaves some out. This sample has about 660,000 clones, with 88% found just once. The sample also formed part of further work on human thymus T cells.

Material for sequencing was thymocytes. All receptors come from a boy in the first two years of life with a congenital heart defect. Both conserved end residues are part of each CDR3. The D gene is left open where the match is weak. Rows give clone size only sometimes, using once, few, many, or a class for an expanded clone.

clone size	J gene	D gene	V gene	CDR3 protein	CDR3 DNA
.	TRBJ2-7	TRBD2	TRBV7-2	CASSPPPASGRGLHEQYF	TGTGCCAGCAGCCCACCTCCGGCTAGCGGGAGAGGTCTACACGAGCAGTACTTC
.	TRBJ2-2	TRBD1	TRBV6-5	CASSYVDRGSTGELFF	TGTGCCAGCAGTTACGTGGACAGGGGGTCCACCGGGGAGCTGTTTTTT
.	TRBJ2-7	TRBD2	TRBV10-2	CASRRREGGYEQYF	TGCGCCAGCAGGCGTAGGGAGGGAGGCTACGAGCAGTACTTC
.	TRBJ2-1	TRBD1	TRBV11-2	CASSRRQGGNNEQFF	TGTGCCAGCAGCCGAAGACAGGGGGGAAACAATGAGCAGTTCTTC
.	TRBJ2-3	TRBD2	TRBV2	CASSVSGATSTDTQYF	TGTGCCAGCAGTGTTAGCGGGGCCACTAGCACAGATACGCAGTATTTT
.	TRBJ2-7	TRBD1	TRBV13	CASSNSQGDPYEQYF	TGTGCCAGCAGCAACTCACAGGGGGATCCCTACGAGCAGTACTTC
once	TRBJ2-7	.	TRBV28	CASSPPRSVDEQYF	TGTGCCAGCAGTCCGCCCCGAAGCGTCGACGAGCAGTACTTC
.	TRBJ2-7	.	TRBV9	CASSVGGGPPYEQYF	TGTGCCAGCAGCGTAGGGGGGGGGCCCCCTTACGAGCAGTACTTC
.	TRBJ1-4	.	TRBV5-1	CASRNQETNEKLFF	TGCGCCAGCCGGAATCAGGAAACTAATGAAAAACTGTTTTTT
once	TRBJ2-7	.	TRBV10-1	CASQGERGSYEQYF	TGCGCCAGCCAGGGGGAGCGGGGGTCCTACGAGCAGTACTTC
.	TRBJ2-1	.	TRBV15	CATSRDDPRIGAGKGHEQFF	TGTGCCACCAGCAGAGATGACCCCCGGATCGGGGCGGGAAAAGGTCATGAGCAGTTCTTC
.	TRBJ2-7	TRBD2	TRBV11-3	CASTPSGLEDIACHEQYF	TGTGCCAGCACCCCCTCGGGACTAGAAGACATAGCGTGCCACGAGCAGTACTTC
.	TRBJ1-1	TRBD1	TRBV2	CARRGGKQGTEAFF	TGTGCCAGACGGGGGGGGAAACAGGGGACTGAAGCTTTCTTT
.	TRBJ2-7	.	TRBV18	CASSPPYRGWEQYF	TGTGCCAGCTCACCACCCTACCGGGGTTGGGAGCAGTACTTC
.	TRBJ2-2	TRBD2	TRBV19	CASSRPLAGTPTGELFF	TGTGCCAGTAGCCGCCCCCTAGCGGGAACCCCCACCGGGGAGCTGTTTTTT
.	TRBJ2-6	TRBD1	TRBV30	CAWSGRGRSSGANVLTF	TGTGCCTGGAGCGGAAGGGGGCGAAGCTCTGGGGCCAACGTCCTGACTTTC
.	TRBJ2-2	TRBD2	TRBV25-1	CASSESGGGMNTGELFF	TGTGCCAGCAGTGAATCTGGGGGAGGGATGAACACCGGGGAGCTGTTTTTT
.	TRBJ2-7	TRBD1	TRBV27	CASSFGQDGNYEQYF	TGTGCCAGCAGCTTCGGACAGGACGGAAACTACGAGCAGTACTTC
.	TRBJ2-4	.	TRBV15	CATSRDWDLRVVKNIQYF	TGTGCCACCAGCAGAGATTGGGATCTGAGGGTTGTCAAAAACATTCAGTACTTC
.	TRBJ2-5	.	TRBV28	CASKTDTPGAQYF	TGTGCCAGCAAGACAGACACCCCAGGGGCCCAGTACTTC
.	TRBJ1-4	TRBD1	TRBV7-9	CASSLPGTGGPNEKLFF	TGTGCCAGCAGCTTACCCGGGACAGGGGGACCTAATGAAAAACTGTTTTTT
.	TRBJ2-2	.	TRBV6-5	CASSRLSNTGELFF	TGTGCCAGCAGTCGACTATCGAACACCGGGGAGCTGTTTTTT